This TCR beta chain was documented in a study of blood T cell repertoires in COVID-19. Across the whole study: Sample material is recorded as cDNA or gDNA derived from T cells, B-cell-depleted T cells, or PBMCs.

In the study's own analysis: Amplification of reference gene primers provided the estimated nucleated cell counts. Clones were sequenced by immunoSEQ multiplex PCR, and TCRdb holds only the in-frame ones, with some missing. D and trimming come from the DNA, and the V and J calls and clone size come from that table. Of 200,000 or so clones in the sample, roughly nine tenths were seen once. Germline CDR1 reads SEHNR; CDR2 reads FQNEAQ (reference sequence). CDR3 length equals 13 residues. With 3 bases removed from V and 2 bases from J, the gap between germline ends came to 8 bases. The source of this sequence is a woman aged 70-85 years with acute or convalescent COVID-19. The chain recombines TRBV7-9 with TRBJ2-7; D perhaps matches TRBD2 (5 bases). The sequenced sample consisted of peripheral blood. The CDR3 nucleotides are TGTGCCAGCAGCTTCGGGGAGACCTACGAGCAGTACTTC. Residues: CASSFGETYEQYF.